The 31 T cell receptor beta chains reported below all come from one sample, sequenced in a study of blood T cells in healthy people across ages. A second about 7 to 11 cycle PCR used barcoded and J-beta primers. TCRdb re-called the 5' RACE reads with MiXCR, one entry per CDR3 protein. The profile shows 600,000 to 850,000 distinct CDR3 sequences, roughly 43% of them singletons. Sequenced input: blood. Receptor source: a woman aged 55-70 years in good health.

This clonotype was found a few times. This chain connects TRBV4-3 to TRBJ2-7; D call uncertain. CDR1 and CDR2 (germline): LGHNA, YSLEER. Trimming left V 0 bases short and J 3 bases short, with 9 bases between. This CDR3 contains 14 residues. The CDR3 loop is CASSQDPQSYEQYF. The CDR3 DNA follows: TGCGCCAGCAGCCAAGACCCACAGAGCTACGAGCAGTACTTC.

There are a few counts of this clonotype. DNA for the CDR3: TGTGCCAGCAGCGTAGCCCAGGGGGTCAATGAGCAGTTCTTC. It encodes CASSVAQGVNEQFF. The J gene is TRBJ2-1, the V gene TRBV9, with 7 positions matching TRBD1. Per the germline V gene, CDR1 is SGDLS and CDR2 is YYNGEE. This CDR3 comprises 14 residues. V lost 0 bases and J lost 6; bases outside the gene matches: 3.

The chain employs TRBV20-1 and TRBJ2-1; TRBD2 might be the D (6 bases). There are 16 residues in the CDR3. V was cut by 7 bases and J by 4 bases, with 23 bases left in between. Germline V gives CDR1 DFQATT, CDR2 SNEGSKA (reference sequence). The CDR3 sequence is CSGFGYRGGKYNEQFF. Written as DNA, the CDR3 is TGCAGTGGTTTCGGATATCGGGGAGGAAAATACAATGAGCAGTTCTTC.

The chain recombines TRBV20-1 with TRBJ2-4, with D hard to call. The DNA end favors TRBJ2-7, so the J call may be wrong. In germline, CDR1 is DFQATT, CDR2 SNEGSKA (reference sequence). CDR3 size: 13 residues. This chain's CDR3 is CSARDPSPYEQYF. In DNA, the CDR3 is TGCAGTGCTAGAGATCCCTCTCCCTACGAGCAGTACTTC.

The J gene is TRBJ1-2, the V gene TRBV7-2; 7 bases are shared with TRBD1. Germline assignment: CDR1 SGHTA and CDR2 FQGNSA. This CDR3 comprises 15 residues. V gave up 2 bases and J gave up 6 bases; unmatched junction bases: 9. The CDR3 DNA reads as TGTGCCAGCAGCTTAAACAGGGACAGAAGGGATGGCTACACCTTC. This gives the protein CASSLNRDRRDGYTF.

The CDR3 loop is CAGIGGKGAEAFF. The CDR3 nucleotides are TGTGCCGGCATAGGGGGTAAGGGAGCTGAAGCTTTCTTT. The chain joins TRBV28 to TRBJ1-1; possibly TRBD1 for D (6 bases). The CDR3 extends over 13 amino acids. The V end lost 11 bases, the J end lost 6 bases, and 19 bases lay between the germline ends. Germline values: CDR1 MDHEN, CDR2 SYDVKM.

The chain carries TRBV7-2 and TRBJ2-7; D is ambiguous. The assigned J gene may be wrong: the sequence end matches TRBJ2-5 better. This CDR3 contains 14 residues. Germline loops: CDR1 SGHTA, CDR2 FQGNSA. The CDR3 sequence is CASSLERTVETQYF. DNA for the CDR3: TGTGCCAGCAGCTTGGAACGGACGGTTGAGACCCAGTACTTC.

The rearrangement links TRBV5-1 to TRBJ2-6; D not certain. Germline V gene data show CDR1 as SGHRS and CDR2 as YFSETQ. V lost 1 base to trimming and J lost 0 bases, with 5 bases between them. This CDR3 has 15 amino acids. The CDR3 DNA sequence: TGCGCCAGCAGCTTGTTCTACTCTGGGGCCAACGTCCTGACTTTC. It translates to CASSLFYSGANVLTF.

The chain uses TRBV14 and TRBJ2-1; no reliable D call. Trimming removed 1 base at V and 4 bases at J, with 8 bases between. This CDR3 is 14 amino acids long. Germline V gene sequence: CDR1 SGHDN, CDR2 FVKESK. In nucleotides, the CDR3 is TGTGCCAGCAGCCAAGGGACCGATTACAATGAGCAGTTCTTC. This encodes CASSQGTDYNEQFF.

The V and J genes are TRBV13 and TRBJ2-7, with D maybe TRBD1 (5 bases). Trimming pared 3 bases from V and 0 bases from J, leaving 12 bases between. CDR3 size: 15 residues. Germline-derived CDR1 and CDR2 are PRHDT and FYEKMQ (reference sequence). The CDR3 protein is CASSLQGFPSYEQYF. As DNA, the CDR3 is TGTGCCAGCAGCTTGCAGGGCTTCCCCTCCTACGAGCAGTACTTC.

The chain joins TRBV20-1 to TRBJ2-5; D is uncertain. The DNA end lines up better with TRBJ2-7; the J call may be wrong. CDR1 and CDR2 from the germline V gene are DFQATT and SNEGSKA (reference sequence). This CDR3 is built from 15 residues. In DNA, the CDR3 is TGCAGTGCTAGAGATTTCAACGACAATCATTACGAGCAGTACTTC. Translated: CSARDFNDNHYEQYF.

The J gene is TRBJ2-3, the V gene TRBV11-2; D is ambiguous. Germline lookup yields CDR1 SGHAT and CDR2 FQNNGV. The CDR3 has 13 residues. V lost 6 bases and J lost 6, with 13 bases in between. The CDR3 sequence: CASRHVRADTQYF. CDR3 nucleotide sequence: TGTGCCAGCAGACATGTTCGGGCGGATACGCAGTATTTT.

V and J are TRBV3-1 and TRBJ1-6, with 7 positions matching TRBD1. This CDR3 contains 14 residues. Germline-derived CDR1 and CDR2 are LGHDT and YNNKEL (reference sequence). The ends lost 4 bases at V and 10 bases at J; junction bases unmatched: 7. In DNA form, the CDR3 reads TGTGCCAGCAGCCCGACAGGGAAGGGCTCACCCCTCCACTTT. Translating it yields CASSPTGKGSPLHF.

The table lists this clonotype with many counts. The chain combines TRBV7-2 with TRBJ2-6, with 9 bases matching TRBD2. The germline V gene has CDR1 SGHTA and CDR2 FQGNSA. V trimming: 6 bases; J trimming: 0 bases; junction bases outside the gene matches: 6. This CDR3 spans 17 amino acids. The CDR3: CASSLAGLSSGANVLTF. CDR3 bases: TGTGCCAGCAGTCTAGCGGGACTGAGCTCTGGGGCCAACGTCCTGACTTTC.

This clonotype was observed once. The CDR3 nucleotides are TGTGCCAGCAGTGACAATCCGACAGGGGCTGAAGCTTTCTTT. Translation gives CASSDNPTGAEAFF. The V and J genes are TRBV2 and TRBJ1-1; TRBD1 agrees at 8 bases. Germline-derived CDR1 and CDR2 are SNHLY and FYNNEI. V trimming: 3 bases; J trimming: 6 bases; junction bases outside the gene matches: 6. This CDR3 is built from 14 residues.

The CDR3 nucleotides read TGTGCCAGCAGCGCCCGGGACATAAGCTCTGGGGCCAACGTCCTGACTTTC. Its protein product is CASSARDISSGANVLTF. The chain is built from TRBV7-3 and TRBJ2-6; a possible D gene is TRBD1 (6 bases). CDR1 SGHTA and CDR2 FQGTGA come from the germline V gene. Trimming cost V 5 bases and J 0 bases, with 14 bases left between them. CDR3 length equals 17 residues. Looking up the rest from reference TRBV7-3 and TRBJ2-6 gives the full variable domain: GAGVSQTPSNKVTEKGKYVELRCDPISGHTALYWYRQSLGQGPEFLIYFQGTGAADDSGLPNDRFFAVRPEGSVSTLKIQRTERGDSAVYLCASSARDISSGANVLTFGAGSRLTVL.

This clonotype was detected a few times. The V gene is TRBV20-1, the J gene TRBJ2-3; TRBD2 matches at 8 bases. The CDR3 sequence is 14 residues long. V lost 6 bases and J lost 1; bases outside the gene matches: 6. Per the germline V gene, CDR1 is DFQATT and CDR2 is SNEGSKA (reference sequence). CDR3 loop: CSATSGTRTDTQYF. DNA for the CDR3: TGCAGTGCAACTAGCGGAACCCGCACAGATACGCAGTATTTT.

This chain joins TRBV7-3 and TRBJ2-3; 7 bases map to TRBD1. This CDR3 region has 13 residues. Germline-derived CDR1 and CDR2 are SGHTA and FQGTGA. Trimming took 5 bases from V and 5 from J; bases not matched to a gene: 4. Written as DNA, the CDR3 is TGTGCCAGCAGCAAGGGGGCTGGAGATACGCAGTATTTT. Protein sequence: CASSKGAGDTQYF.

The sample holds many counts of this clonotype. The genes are TRBV6-2 or TRBV6-3 and TRBJ2-1; 12 bases align to TRBD2. The CDR3 totals 17 residues. Germline V gene data show CDR1 as MNHEY and CDR2 as SVGEGT. V gave up 2 bases and J gave up 2 bases; unmatched junction bases: 4. The CDR3: CASSYEGLAGPYNEQFF. The CDR3, as DNA: TGTGCCAGCAGTTACGAGGGACTAGCGGGCCCCTACAATGAGCAGTTCTTC.

The genes are TRBV14 and TRBJ1-1; D is uncertain. The CDR3 is made up of 14 amino acids. Germline V gene lookup returns CDR1 SGHDN and CDR2 FVKESK. V lost 4 bases, J lost 3 bases, and 12 bases lay in between. The CDR3 DNA sequence: TGTGCCAGCAGCCCACAGCGGAGGGACACTGAAGCTTTCTTT. The encoded protein is CASSPQRRDTEAFF.

This clonotype was picked up a small number of times. The genes are TRBV24-1 and TRBJ2-5, with D perhaps TRBD1 (6 bases). This CDR3 has 14 amino acids. Trimming took 7 bases from V and 5 from J, leaving 16 bases between them. Germline values: CDR1 KGHDR, CDR2 SFDVKD. CDR3 sequence reads: CATSNGQSPETQYF. The CDR3 DNA reads as TGTGCCACCAGCAATGGACAGAGCCCTGAGACCCAGTACTTC.

This clonotype has a count of ten or more. The gene calls are TRBV5-1 and TRBJ1-2, with 7 bases that match TRBD1. Trimming cost V 0 bases and J 7 bases; bases outside gene matches: 6. Germline lookup yields CDR1 SGHRS and CDR2 YFSETQ. The CDR3 extends over 14 amino acids. The CDR3 nucleotides are TGCGCCAGCAGCTTGGGACAGGGACTAGGTGGCTACACCTTC. Translating it yields CASSLGQGLGGYTF.

The rearrangement joins TRBV9 to TRBJ2-3; 13 bases fit TRBD2. J gave up 0 bases and V 4 bases, and 8 bases lay outside the gene matches. Germline assignment: CDR1 SGDLS and CDR2 YYNGEE. This CDR3 is built from 18 residues. As DNA, the CDR3 is TGTGCCAGCAGCACTCGGACTAGCGGGAGCTGGAGCACAGATACGCAGTATTTT. This gives the protein CASSTRTSGSWSTDTQYF. Drawing the rest from reference TRBV9 and TRBJ2-3, the complete variable domain is DSGVTQTPKHLITATGQRVTLRCSPRSGDLSVYWYQQSLDQGLQFLIQYYNGEERAKGNILERFSAQQFPDLHSELNLSSLELGDSALYFCASSTRTSGSWSTDTQYFGPGTRLTVL.

This clonotype has more than one count but fewer than ten. This chain links TRBV3-1 with TRBJ2-1, with TRBD2 matching 10 bases. The junction had 8 bases not matched to a gene; V was cut back by 8 bases and J by 7 bases. Germline CDR1 is LGHDT and CDR2 is YNNKEL (reference sequence). The CDR3 is 14 amino acids. The CDR3 loop reads CASGSSGGVNEQFF. CDR3 sequence (DNA): TGTGCCAGCGGTTCTAGCGGGGGTGTTAATGAGCAGTTCTTC.

CDR3 bases: TGTGCCAGCCTCCTCCGAGGGGGAGGAACTGAAGCTTTCTTT. Translation gives CASLLRGGGTEAFF. The chain joins TRBV12-3 or TRBV12-4 to TRBJ1-1, with D perhaps matching TRBD1 (6 bases). V was pared by 8 bases and J by 5 bases, with 18 bases between. The CDR3 sequence is 14 residues long.

A few counts support this clonotype. V and J are TRBV6-5 and TRBJ2-7; 14 nucleotides match TRBD2. The CDR3 covers 16 residues. Germline lookup yields CDR1 MNHEY and CDR2 SVGAGI. Trimming removed 7 bases from V and 7 bases from J; junction bases left unmatched: 12. CDR3 amino acids: CASTWTSGRSGWEQYF. CDR3 DNA sequence: TGTGCCAGCACCTGGACTAGCGGGAGGTCCGGTTGGGAGCAGTACTTC.

The chain employs TRBV30 and TRBJ2-4; TRBD1 might be the D (6 bases). The end of the DNA fits TRBJ2-7 better, so the J call may be wrong. The V gene's germline CDR1 is GTSNPN and CDR2 SVGIG (reference sequence). The length of the CDR3 is 14 residues. The CDR3, as DNA: TGTGCCTGGAGGGCAGGGGATAGGCCTTACGAGCAGTACTTC. Protein: CAWRAGDRPYEQYF.

This clonotype has a handful of counts. V gene TRBV20-1 combines with J gene TRBJ2-4; 9 bases map to TRBD1. V trimming: 1 base; J trimming: 9 bases; junction bases outside the gene matches: 13. The CDR3 has 16 amino acids. The germline gives CDR1 DFQATT, CDR2 SNEGSKA (reference sequence). CDR3 coding DNA: TGCAGTGCTAGAGGTTCACAGGGGGCCACCATCGGCATTCAGTACTTC. This encodes CSARGSQGATIGIQYF.

The chain has TRBV5-1 and TRBJ2-2; 7 bases line up with TRBD2. The germline gives CDR1 SGHRS, CDR2 YFSETQ. CDR3 length: 15 residues. Germline trimming cut 4 bases from V and 0 bases from J; bases unmatched to any gene: 3. CDR3 sequence: CASSEGLPNTGELFF. CDR3 nucleotide sequence: TGCGCCAGCAGCGAGGGACTACCGAACACCGGGGAGCTGTTTTTT. Looking up the rest from reference TRBV5-1 and TRBJ2-2 gives the full variable domain: KAGVTQTPRYLIKTRGQQVTLSCSPISGHRSVSWYQQTPGQGLQFLFEYFSETQRNKGNFPGRFSGRQFSNSRSEMNVSTLELGDSALYLCASSEGLPNTGELFFGEGSRLTVL.

A word on this clonotype: A much larger clonotype is one base distant, so this may be a read error. This rearrangement joins TRBV29-1 to TRBJ2-7; D remains ambiguous. CDR1 is SQVTM and CDR2 is ANQGSEA in the germline V gene. This CDR3 is built from 14 residues. The CDR3 nucleotides are TGCAGCGTTGAAGGGGATTTGTCGTCCTACGGGCAGTACTTC. It translates to CSVEGDLSSYGQYF.

V is TRBV19 and J is TRBJ1-5; D possibly corresponds to TRBD1 (5 bases). This CDR3 is 15 amino acids long. V was pared by 7 bases and J by 2 bases, with 15 bases between. The germline CDR1 and CDR2 sequences are LNHDA and SQIVND (reference sequence). CDR3 sequence (DNA): TGTGCCAGTACCCCACTCCTGGGGGGCAATCAGCCCCAGCATTTT. It is translated as CASTPLLGGNQPQHF.